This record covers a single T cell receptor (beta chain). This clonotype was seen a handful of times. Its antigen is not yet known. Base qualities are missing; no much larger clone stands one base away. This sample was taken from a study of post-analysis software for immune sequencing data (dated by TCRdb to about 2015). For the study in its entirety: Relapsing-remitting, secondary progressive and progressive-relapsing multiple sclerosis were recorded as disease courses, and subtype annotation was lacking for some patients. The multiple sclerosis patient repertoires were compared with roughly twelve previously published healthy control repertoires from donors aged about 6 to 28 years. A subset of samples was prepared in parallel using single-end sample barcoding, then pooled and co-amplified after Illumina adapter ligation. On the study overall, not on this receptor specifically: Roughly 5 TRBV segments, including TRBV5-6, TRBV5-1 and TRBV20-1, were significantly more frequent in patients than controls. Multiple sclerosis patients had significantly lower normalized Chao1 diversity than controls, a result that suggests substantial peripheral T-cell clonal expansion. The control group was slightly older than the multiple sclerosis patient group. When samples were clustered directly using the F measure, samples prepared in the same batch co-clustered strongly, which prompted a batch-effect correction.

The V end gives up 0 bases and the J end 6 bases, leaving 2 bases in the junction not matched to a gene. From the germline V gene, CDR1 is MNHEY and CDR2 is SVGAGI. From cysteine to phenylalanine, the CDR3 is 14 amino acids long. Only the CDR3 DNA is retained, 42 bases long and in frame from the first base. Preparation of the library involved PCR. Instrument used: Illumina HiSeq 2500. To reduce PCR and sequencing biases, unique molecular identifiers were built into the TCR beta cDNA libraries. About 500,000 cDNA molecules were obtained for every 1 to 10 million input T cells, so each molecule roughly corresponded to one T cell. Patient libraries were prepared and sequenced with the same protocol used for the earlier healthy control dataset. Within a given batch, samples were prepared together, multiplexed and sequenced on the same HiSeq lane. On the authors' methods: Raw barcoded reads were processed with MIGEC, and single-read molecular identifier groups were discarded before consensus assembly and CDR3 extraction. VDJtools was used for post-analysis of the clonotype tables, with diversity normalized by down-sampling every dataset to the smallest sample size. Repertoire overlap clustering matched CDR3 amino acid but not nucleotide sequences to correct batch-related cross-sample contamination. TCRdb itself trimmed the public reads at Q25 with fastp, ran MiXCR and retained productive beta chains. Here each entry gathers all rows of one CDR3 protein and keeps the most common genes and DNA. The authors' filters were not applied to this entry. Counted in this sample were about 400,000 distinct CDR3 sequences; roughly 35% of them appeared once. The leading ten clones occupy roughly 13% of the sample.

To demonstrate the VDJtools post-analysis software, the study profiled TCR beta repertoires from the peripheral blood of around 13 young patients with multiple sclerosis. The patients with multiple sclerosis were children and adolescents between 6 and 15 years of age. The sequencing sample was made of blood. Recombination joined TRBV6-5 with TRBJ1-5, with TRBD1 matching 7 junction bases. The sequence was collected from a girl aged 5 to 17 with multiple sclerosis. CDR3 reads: CASSYSQGSQPQHF. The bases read TGTGCCAGCAGTTACTCACAGGGGAGTCAGCCCCAGCATTTT.